The source of this T cell receptor (beta chain) is a study of T cells in Graves' hyperthyroidism and ophthalmopathy. V lost 2 bases to trimming and J lost 6 bases, with 5 bases between them. In germline, CDR1 is SGHVS, CDR2 FNYEAQ. The CDR3 totals 11 residues. Template material for amplifying TCR beta CDR3 regions consisted of RNA transcripts. With the HTBI primer set, the TCR CDR3 went through a first round of RT-PCR. TCRdb used MiXCR to reprocess the multiplex PCR reads, holding one entry per CDR3 protein. The repertoire includes a few hundred thousand distinct CDR3 sequences, just over 45% of them detected once, and about 20% sits in the top ten.

The TCR originated in an adult woman with Graves' disease, either hyperthyroidism or ophthalmopathy (not recorded which). The rearrangement uses TRBV7-6 and TRBJ2-7; D call uncertain. Sample: peripheral blood or thyroid tissue (not recorded which). CDR3 sequence: CASSLKTEQYF. The DNA of the CDR3 is TGTGCCAGCAGCTTAAAAACCGAGCAGTACTTC. The complete variable domain, with remaining parts taken from reference TRBV7-6 and TRBJ2-7, reads GAGVSQSPRYKVTKRGQDVALRCDPISGHVSLYWYRQALGQGPEFLTYFNYEAQQDKSGLPNDRFSAERPEGSISTLTIQRTEQRDSAMYRCASSLKTEQYFGPGTRLTVT.